This T cell receptor (beta chain) was recorded in a study of CD8+ T cells in alopecia areata. Across the study: Tofacitinib was given for 6 to 18 months, then stopped for 6 months.

About this clone itself: The antigen is unknown.

RNA was extracted and reverse transcribed into cDNA as the sequencing template. Only in-frame clones appear in the TCRdb table, and some are missing; sequencing was by immunoSEQ multiplex PCR. The data contain 100,000 to 150,000 clones, 35% to 40% of them singletons. Study findings and constraints: Scalp lesions, especially in alopecia totalis/universalis, had higher clonality than normal scalp. Scalp data also include sequences from resident alphabeta T cells of normal skin.

V dropped 6 bases and J dropped 7 bases, with 15 bases sitting between them. The V gene's germline CDR1 is SQVTM and CDR2 ANQGSEA. This CDR3 is built from 13 residues. Sampling of alopecia areata patients yielded lesional scalp punch biopsies as well as peripheral blood. The V call is TRBV29-1, the J call TRBJ2-2; possible D gene TRBD2, 5 bases. This clonotype originated in a human donor with alopecia areata. The sequenced sample was CD4+ T cells sorted from blood. CDR3: CSVGPPGGGELFF. Here the CDR3 DNA reads TGCAGCGTCGGGCCTCCAGGAGGCGGGGAGCTGTTTTTT.